Listed here are 28 T cell receptor beta chains from one sample, sequenced in a study of control samples from healthy donors and cancer patients. Here immunoSEQ multiplex PCR was the method, and the copy in TCRdb shows in-frame clones only, minus some. The data show roughly 40,000 clones, with approximately 90% seen just once and more than 3% held by the top ten. The specimen was blood. The source of these receptors is a woman in her forties or fifties in good health.

The chain joins TRBV7-3 to TRBJ2-1; D gene uncertain. V was pared by 5 bases and J by 5 bases, with 16 bases between. Germline V gene sequence: CDR1 SGHTA, CDR2 FQGTGA. The CDR3 is 15 amino acids. CDR3 region: CASSPQALGNNEQFF. For the CDR3, the DNA is TGTGCCAGCAGCCCCCAGGCTCTAGGGAACAATGAGCAGTTCTTC.

V gene TRBV11-2 combines with J gene TRBJ1-3; tentative D call: TRBD1 (6 bases). V lost 5 bases and J lost 4, with 12 bases in between. The CDR3 consists of 14 residues. The germline CDR1 and CDR2 sequences are SGHAT and FQNNGV. DNA of the CDR3: TGTGCCAGCAGCCCCGGGACATCAGGAAACACCATATATTTT. Protein sequence: CASSPGTSGNTIYF.

This clone came up once. The V and J genes are TRBV6-2 or TRBV6-3 and TRBJ1-5; the D is unclear. The CDR3 sequence is 13 residues long. V shed 5 bases and J shed 7 bases, with 12 bases lying between them. The germline gives CDR1 MNHEY, CDR2 SVGEGT. CDR3 nucleotides: TGTGCCAGCAGTGACCGGGCTGGACAGCCCCAGCATTTT. This sequence encodes CASSDRAGQPQHF.

This clone was observed once. DNA of the CDR3: TGTGCCAGCAGTGGGACGAACGTCAGGGCAGTCCAGGGCACCGGGGAGCTGTTTTTT. Encoded protein: CASSGTNVRAVQGTGELFF. The chain uses TRBV6-1 and TRBJ2-2, with D possibly being TRBD1 (5 bases). In germline, CDR1 is MNHNS, CDR2 SASEGT. The V gene lost 4 bases and the J gene lost 4 bases, with 25 bases spanning the gap. This CDR3 has 19 amino acids.

This clone was observed once. The rearrangement uses TRBV28 and TRBJ2-5; TRBD2 aligns across 7 bases. J was trimmed by 0 bases and V by 6 bases; bases with no gene match: 10. The CDR3 is made up of 16 amino acids. CDR1 is MDHEN, CDR2 SYDVKM, per germline. CDR3 bases: TGTGCCAGCAGCGCCGGGGAGGGATCATACCAAGAGACCCAGTACTTC. This codes for CASSAGEGSYQETQYF.

The rearrangement joins TRBV6-2 or TRBV6-3 to TRBJ1-5, with 9 positions matching TRBD1. CDR3 size: 16 residues. V gave up 4 bases and J gave up 5 bases; unmatched junction bases: 9. The germline CDR1 and CDR2 sequences are MNHEY and SVGEGT. This CDR3 reads CASSSGPGQGHQPQHF. The CDR3 nucleotides are TGTGCCAGCAGTTCGGGACCGGGACAGGGTCATCAGCCCCAGCATTTT.

Turning to this clone: The junction shows a germline mismatch at one end, possibly a read error. The genes are TRBV9 and TRBJ1-3; a weak D match, TRBD1 (5 bases). The CDR3 length is 16 residues. Germline V gene lookup returns CDR1 SGDLS and CDR2 YYNGEE. CDR3 region: CASSAGHTPLGSTIYF. DNA of the CDR3: TGTGCCAGCAGCGCAGGACACACCCCGCTTGGAAGCACCATATATTTT.

This clone was counted once. V usage is TRBV15 and J usage is TRBJ2-1, with D tentatively TRBD1 (6 bases). The germline V gene encodes CDR1 LNHNV and CDR2 YYDKDF (reference sequence). V was clipped by 4 bases and J by 4 bases, with 14 bases between them. This CDR3 comprises 15 residues. CDR3: CATSNSRGAYNEQFF. Here the CDR3 DNA reads TGTGCCACCAGCAATTCCAGGGGCGCTTACAATGAGCAGTTCTTC.

V gene TRBV10-3 combines with J gene TRBJ1-1; possibly TRBD1 for D (6 bases). This CDR3 is 17 amino acids long. Germline V gene lookup returns CDR1 ENHRY and CDR2 SYGVKD. Trimming took 0 bases from V and 2 from J, leaving 16 bases between them. CDR3: CAISESRAGTTNTEAFF. For the CDR3, the DNA is TGTGCCATCAGTGAGTCGAGAGCCGGGACAACAAACACTGAAGCTTTCTTT.

This chain joins TRBV28 and TRBJ1-1; perhaps TRBD1 as D (6 bases). Germline V gives CDR1 MDHEN, CDR2 SYDVKM. Trimming removed 7 bases at V and 4 bases at J, with 19 bases between. The CDR3 extends over 15 amino acids. CDR3 residues: CASTGTGSVSTEAFF. The CDR3 bases are TGTGCCAGCACCGGCACAGGGTCCGTAAGCACTGAAGCTTTCTTT.

The genes are TRBV5-1 and TRBJ1-2, with unresolved D. V dropped 4 bases and J dropped 0 bases, with 16 bases sitting between them. Germline assignment: CDR1 SGHRS and CDR2 YFSETQ. The CDR3 length is 16 residues. The CDR3 reads CASSLSRGYANYGYTF. In nucleotides, the CDR3 is TGCGCCAGCAGCCTATCTCGAGGCTACGCTAACTATGGCTACACCTTC.

The rearrangement joins TRBV6-5 to TRBJ2-3; TRBD2 matches at 12 bases. The V segment lost 6 bases and the J segment 6 bases; nucleotides outside the gene matches: 7. The CDR3 extends over 15 amino acids. Germline assignment: CDR1 MNHEY and CDR2 SVGAGI. CDR3 residues: CASSSLAGGSDTQYF. The CDR3 region has the DNA TGTGCCAGCAGCAGCCTAGCGGGGGGGTCTGATACGCAGTATTTT.

This rearrangement joins TRBV4-3 to TRBJ2-5; 7 bases agree with TRBD1. The CDR3 sequence is 16 residues long. With 1 base clipped from V and 5 bases from J, the junction kept 10 bases outside the gene matches. The germline CDR1 and CDR2 sequences are LGHNA and YSLEER. CDR3 nucleotide sequence: TGCGCCAGCAGCCAAGTATTAGGGGGCTCGGGGGAGACCCAGTACTTC. This translates into CASSQVLGGSGETQYF.

This chain uses TRBV9 with TRBJ2-2; D gene ambiguous. The ends were cut back, 4 bases at V and 2 bases at J, with 9 bases in the middle. The CDR3 totals 14 residues. CDR1 and CDR2 (germline): SGDLS, YYNGEE. The DNA of the CDR3 is TGTGCCAGCAGCCCGGCAGACAACACCGGGGAGCTGTTTTTT. Amino acids: CASSPADNTGELFF.

This chain joins TRBV27 and TRBJ1-1; D unresolved. V was pared by 0 bases and J by 5 bases, with 13 bases between. CDR3 length equals 15 residues. Germline CDR1 MNHEY, CDR2 SMNVEV (reference sequence). CDR3 DNA sequence: TGTGCCAGCAGTTTATCGGGCTGGGGTAAAACTGAAGCTTTCTTT. Translated: CASSLSGWGKTEAFF.

The chain combines TRBV19 with TRBJ1-1; a possible D gene is TRBD1 (6 bases). V was trimmed by 9 bases and J by 3 bases, leaving 17 bases between them. The CDR3 is 14 residues long. Germline CDR1 and CDR2: LNHDA and SQIVND (reference sequence). CDR3: CASAVQGLHTEAFF. The CDR3 DNA sequence: TGTGCCAGCGCCGTACAGGGTCTTCACACTGAAGCTTTCTTT.

The V and J genes are TRBV5-1 and TRBJ2-5; 7 positions agree with TRBD1. Per germline, CDR1 SGHRS and CDR2 YFSETQ. After removal of 2 bases from V and 5 bases from J, the junction contained 21 bases not matched to a gene. The CDR3 loop spans 19 amino acids. The CDR3 protein is CASSFMPPIPTGAVETQYF. In nucleotides, the CDR3 is TGCGCCAGCAGCTTTATGCCCCCCATCCCCACAGGGGCAGTGGAGACCCAGTACTTC.

This clone was recorded once. The chain has TRBV5-1 and TRBJ1-4; tentatively, D is TRBD1 (5 bases). The CDR3 has 16 residues. Trimming stripped 6 bases from V and 2 bases from J, with 17 bases between. Germline assignment: CDR1 SGHRS and CDR2 YFSETQ. The CDR3 DNA reads TGCGCCAGCACCCCCCGCCCGGCAGGGACTAATGAAAAACTGTTTTTT. Amino acids: CASTPRPAGTNEKLFF.

The chain links TRBV5-5 to TRBJ1-1; D may be TRBD1 (5 bases). The CDR3 extends over 11 amino acids. Germline CDR1 is SGHKS and CDR2 is YYEKEE (reference sequence). Trimming shortened V by 4 bases and J by 4 bases, and 5 bases separated the two germline ends. DNA of the CDR3: TGTGCCAGCAGCGGGGGCACTGAAGCTTTCTTT. Its translation is CASSGGTEAFF.

The CDR3 reads CASSFQVNYEQYF. The DNA of the CDR3 is TGTGCCAGCAGCTTCCAGGTAAACTACGAGCAGTACTTC. V is TRBV5-5 and J is TRBJ2-7; D not certain. Trimming removed 2 bases at V and 3 bases at J, with 9 bases between. This CDR3 comprises 13 residues. The V gene's germline CDR1 is SGHKS and CDR2 YYEKEE (reference sequence).

The V and J genes are TRBV19 and TRBJ1-6; D unclear. V was shortened by 10 bases and J by 3 bases, with 7 bases between the two germline ends. Looked up from germline, CDR1 is LNHDA and CDR2 is SQIVND (reference sequence). There are 12 residues in the CDR3. CDR3 nucleotide sequence: TGTGCCACGGGAAGCTATAATTCACCCCTCCACTTT. Its protein product is CATGSYNSPLHF.

The chain uses TRBV4-3 and TRBJ2-7; tentatively, D is TRBD1 (6 bases). Trimming cost V 3 bases and J 3 bases, with 21 bases left between them. The germline gives CDR1 LGHNA, CDR2 YSLEER. CDR3 length: 17 amino acids. In DNA, the CDR3 is TGCGCCAGCAGCCAGACCTACCCCGGGACACGTCGCTACGAGCAGTACTTC. Residues: CASSQTYPGTRRYEQYF.

V is TRBV24-1 and J is TRBJ1-1, with D tentatively TRBD1 (6 bases). This CDR3 comprises 15 residues. In germline, CDR1 is KGHDR, CDR2 SFDVKD. V shed 0 bases and J shed 9 bases, with 16 bases lying between them. The CDR3 spells CATSDLLGGVYKAFF. The CDR3 DNA reads TGTGCCACCAGTGATTTGTTAGGGGGTGTGTATAAAGCTTTCTTT.

The chain recombines TRBV5-6 with TRBJ2-2; D is uncertain. CDR1 and CDR2 from the germline V gene are SGHDT and YYEEEE. The V gene lost 5 bases and the J gene lost 5 bases, with 19 bases spanning the gap. The CDR3 extends over 16 amino acids. In DNA, the CDR3 is TGTGCCAGCAGTTATGACCTTCATCTCTCAACCGGGGAGCTGTTTTTT. Protein product: CASSYDLHLSTGELFF.

The CDR3: CASSVAEGGLYEQYF. The CDR3 DNA reads as TGTGCCAGCAGCGTAGCTGAAGGGGGCTTATACGAGCAGTACTTC. V is TRBV9 and J is TRBJ2-7; 7 positions match TRBD1. The V and J ends lost 0 bases and 4 bases, in that order; junction bases with no gene match: 7. Looked up from germline, CDR1 is SGDLS and CDR2 is YYNGEE. The CDR3 runs 15 residues.

The rearrangement links TRBV6-2 or TRBV6-3 to TRBJ1-1, with TRBD1 as a possible D gene (5 bases). In germline, CDR1 is MNHEY, CDR2 SVGEGT. V was cut by 2 bases and J by 7 bases, with 8 bases left in between. The CDR3 has 12 amino acids. The chain's CDR3 is CASSYAGDEAFF. The CDR3 DNA follows: TGTGCCAGCAGTTACGCGGGGGATGAAGCTTTCTTT.

The gene calls are TRBV5-1 and TRBJ2-7, with 9 bases identical to TRBD1. The CDR3 length is 14 residues. CDR1 is SGHRS and CDR2 is YFSETQ in the germline V gene. With V trimmed by 8 bases and J by 4 bases, 10 bases remained unmatched. CDR3 in DNA: TGCGCCAGTAGTCCAGGGACAGGGTATTACGAGCAGTACTTC. The encoded protein is CASSPGTGYYEQYF.

In this sample, this clone turned up once. The V call is TRBV10-3, the J call TRBJ1-3, with D tentatively TRBD1 (6 bases). The CDR3 spans 16 residues. In germline, CDR1 is ENHRY, CDR2 SYGVKD. V was shortened by 7 bases and J by 0 bases, with 16 bases between the two germline ends. For the CDR3, the DNA is TGTGCCATCACCCCCGGGGGCTCGATCTCTGGAAACACCATATATTTT. Translating it yields CAITPGGSISGNTIYF.